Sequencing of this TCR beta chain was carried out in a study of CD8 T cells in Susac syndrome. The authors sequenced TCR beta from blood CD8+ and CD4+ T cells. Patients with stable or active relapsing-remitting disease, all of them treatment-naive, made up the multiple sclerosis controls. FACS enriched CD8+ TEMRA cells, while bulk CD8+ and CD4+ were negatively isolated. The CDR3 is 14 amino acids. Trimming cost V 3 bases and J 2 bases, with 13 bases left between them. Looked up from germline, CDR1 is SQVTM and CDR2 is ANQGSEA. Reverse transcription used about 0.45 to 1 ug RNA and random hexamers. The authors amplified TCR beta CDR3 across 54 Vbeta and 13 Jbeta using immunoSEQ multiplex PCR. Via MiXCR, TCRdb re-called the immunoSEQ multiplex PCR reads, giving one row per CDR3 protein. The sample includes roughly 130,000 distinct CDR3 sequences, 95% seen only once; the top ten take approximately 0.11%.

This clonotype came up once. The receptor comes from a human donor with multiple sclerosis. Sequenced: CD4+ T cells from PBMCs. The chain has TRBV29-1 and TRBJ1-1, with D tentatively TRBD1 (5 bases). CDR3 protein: CSVDPGGSNTEAFF. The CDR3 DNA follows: TGCAGCGTTGACCCCGGGGGGTCCAACACTGAAGCTTTCTTT. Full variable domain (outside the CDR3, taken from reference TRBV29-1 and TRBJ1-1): SAVISQKPSRDICQRGTSLTIQCQVDSQVTMMFWYRQQPGQSLTLIATANQGSEATYESGFVIDKFPISRPNLTFSTLTVSNMSPEDSSIYLCSVDPGGSNTEAFFGQGTRLTVV.